This is a list of T cell receptor beta chains from one sample in a study of cytotoxic CD8 clonotypes in ibrutinib-treated CLL. The protocol was immunoSEQ multiplex PCR, while the TCRdb copy is restricted to in-frame clones and leaves out a portion. The sample lists some 63,000 clones; over 75% were seen once. The starting material was PBMCs, obtained after 12 months of ibrutinib treatment. These receptors all come from a human donor with chronic lymphocytic leukemia. Each CDR3 is given with its conserved first and last residue. Fields, in order: CDR3 protein, CDR3 DNA, V gene, D gene, clone size, J gene. The D gene is left open where the match is weak. The size of a clone is reported for some rows only, either as once, few or many, or as a class for expanded clones.

CASSLRGQLQETQYF TGTGCCAGCAGTTTGAGGGGGCAGCTACAAGAGACCCAGTACTTC TRBV27 TRBD1 NA TRBJ2-5
CASSRTRGHDQPQHF TGTGCCAGCAGCAGGACCAGGGGGCACGACCAGCCCCAGCATTTT TRBV5-6 TRBD1 few TRBJ1-5
CASRRGGRAFF TGTGCCAGCAGGAGGGGTGGTCGGGCTTTCTTT TRBV6-5 NA once TRBJ1-1
CASSKTRVFKANYGYTF TGTGCCAGCAGCAAGACCCGGGTATTTAAAGCTAACTATGGCTACACCTTC TRBV21-1 NA NA TRBJ1-2
CASSEAPGGTEAFF TGTGCCAGCAGTGAAGCGCCGGGGGGCACTGAAGCTTTCTTT TRBV6-1 NA NA TRBJ1-1
CASTWTDQNTEAFF TGCGCCAGCACCTGGACAGACCAAAACACTGAAGCTTTCTTT TRBV4-1 NA NA TRBJ1-1
CASSWDANLNTGELFF TGTGCCAGCAGCTGGGACGCCAACCTGAACACCGGGGAGCTGTTTTTT TRBV7-2 NA once TRBJ2-2
CASSYSRGNEQFF TGTGCCAGCAGTTACTCCAGGGGGAATGAGCAGTTCTTC TRBV6-5 TRBD1 NA TRBJ2-1
CASSFTDTQYF TGTGCCAGCAGTTTCACAGATACGCAGTATTTT TRBV5-4 NA NA TRBJ2-3
CASSWTLNTEAFF TGTGCCAGCAGTTGGACCCTGAACACTGAAGCTTTCTTT TRBV6-1 NA NA TRBJ1-1
CASSLASQGIDRQFF TGTGCCAGCAGCTTAGCTTCCCAGGGTATTGACCGGCAGTTCTTC TRBV7-2 NA NA TRBJ2-1
CASSDPAGGNTEAFF TGTGCCAGCAGTGATCCAGCAGGGGGGAACACTGAAGCTTTCTTT TRBV2 TRBD1 NA TRBJ1-1
CASRDRGHYEQYF TGTGCCAGCCGGGACAGGGGCCACTACGAGCAGTACTTC TRBV19 TRBD1 NA TRBJ2-7
CASSLDGRRILTDTQYF TGTGCCAGCAGCTTAGACGGGCGGCGAATCCTCACAGATACGCAGTATTTT TRBV13 NA NA TRBJ2-3
CASSRRAGGTDTQYF TGTGCCAGCAGCAGACGAGCGGGAGGCACAGATACGCAGTATTTT TRBV9 TRBD2 NA TRBJ2-3
CASSVWGETYEQYF TGTGCCAGCAGTGTCTGGGGGGAAACCTACGAGCAGTACTTC TRBV2 NA NA TRBJ2-7